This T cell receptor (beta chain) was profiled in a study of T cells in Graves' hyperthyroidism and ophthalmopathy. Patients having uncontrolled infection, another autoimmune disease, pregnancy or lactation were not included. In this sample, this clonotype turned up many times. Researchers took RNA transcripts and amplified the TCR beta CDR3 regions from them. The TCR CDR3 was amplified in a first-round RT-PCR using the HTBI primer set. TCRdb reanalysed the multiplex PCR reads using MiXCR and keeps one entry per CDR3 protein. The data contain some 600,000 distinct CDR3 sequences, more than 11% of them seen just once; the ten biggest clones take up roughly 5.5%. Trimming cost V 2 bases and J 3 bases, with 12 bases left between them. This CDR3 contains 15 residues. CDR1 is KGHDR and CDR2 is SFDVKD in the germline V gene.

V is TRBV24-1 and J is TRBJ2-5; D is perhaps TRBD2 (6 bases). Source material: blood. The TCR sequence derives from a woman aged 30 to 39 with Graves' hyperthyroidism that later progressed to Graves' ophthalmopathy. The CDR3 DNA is TGTGCCACCAGTGATTCCTTGACTAGTGAAGAGACCCAGTACTTC. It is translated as CATSDSLTSEETQYF.